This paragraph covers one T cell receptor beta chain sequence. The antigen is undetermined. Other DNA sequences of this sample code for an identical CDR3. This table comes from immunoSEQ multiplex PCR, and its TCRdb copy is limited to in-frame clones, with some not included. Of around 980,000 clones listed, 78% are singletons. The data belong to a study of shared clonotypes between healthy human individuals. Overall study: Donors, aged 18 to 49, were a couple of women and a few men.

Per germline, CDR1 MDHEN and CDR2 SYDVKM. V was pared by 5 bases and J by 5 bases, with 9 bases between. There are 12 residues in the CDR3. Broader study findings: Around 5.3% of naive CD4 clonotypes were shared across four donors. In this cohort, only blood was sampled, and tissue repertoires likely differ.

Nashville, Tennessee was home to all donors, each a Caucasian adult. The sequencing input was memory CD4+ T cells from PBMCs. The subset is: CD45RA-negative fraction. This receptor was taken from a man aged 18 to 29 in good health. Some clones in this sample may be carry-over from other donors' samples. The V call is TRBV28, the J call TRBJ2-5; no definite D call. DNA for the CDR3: TGTGCCAGCAGTCCCCCCGGGGAGACCCAGTACTTC. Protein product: CASSPPGETQYF.